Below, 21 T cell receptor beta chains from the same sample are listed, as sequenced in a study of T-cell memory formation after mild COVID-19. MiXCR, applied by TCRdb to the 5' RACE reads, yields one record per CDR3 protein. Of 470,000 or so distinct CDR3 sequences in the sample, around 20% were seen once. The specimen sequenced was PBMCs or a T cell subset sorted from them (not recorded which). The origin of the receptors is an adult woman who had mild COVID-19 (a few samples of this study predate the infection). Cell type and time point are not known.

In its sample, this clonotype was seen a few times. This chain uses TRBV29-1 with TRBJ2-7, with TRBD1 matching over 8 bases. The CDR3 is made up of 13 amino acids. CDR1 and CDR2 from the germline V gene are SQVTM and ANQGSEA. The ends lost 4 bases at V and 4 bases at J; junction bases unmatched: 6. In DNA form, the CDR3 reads TGCAGCGTTGCCCTGGACAGGGCTTACGAGCAGTACTTC. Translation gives CSVALDRAYEQYF.

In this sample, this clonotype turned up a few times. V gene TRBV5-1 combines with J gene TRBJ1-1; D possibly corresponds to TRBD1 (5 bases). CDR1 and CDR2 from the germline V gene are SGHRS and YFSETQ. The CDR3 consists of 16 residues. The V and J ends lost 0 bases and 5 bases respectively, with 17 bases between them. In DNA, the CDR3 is TGCGCCAGCAGCTTGGATTCAGTCGGGGGTCAGACTGAAGCTTTCTTT. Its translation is CASSLDSVGGQTEAFF. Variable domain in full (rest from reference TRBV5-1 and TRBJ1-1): KAGVTQTPRYLIKTRGQQVTLSCSPISGHRSVSWYQQTPGQGLQFLFEYFSETQRNKGNFPGRFSGRQFSNSRSEMNVSTLELGDSALYLCASSLDSVGGQTEAFFGQGTRLTVV.

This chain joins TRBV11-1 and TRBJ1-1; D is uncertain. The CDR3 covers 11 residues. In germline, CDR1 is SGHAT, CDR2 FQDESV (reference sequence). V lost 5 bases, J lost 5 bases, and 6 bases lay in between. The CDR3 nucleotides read TGTGCCAGCAGCGCCCAAACTGAAGCTTTCTTT. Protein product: CASSAQTEAFF.

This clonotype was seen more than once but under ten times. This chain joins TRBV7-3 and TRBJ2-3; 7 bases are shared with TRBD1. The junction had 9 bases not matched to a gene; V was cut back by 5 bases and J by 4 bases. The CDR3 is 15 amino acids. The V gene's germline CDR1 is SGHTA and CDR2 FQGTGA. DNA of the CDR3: TGTGCCAGCAGCCGTGGGACAGCCGAGCCAGATACGCAGTATTTT. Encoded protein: CASSRGTAEPDTQYF. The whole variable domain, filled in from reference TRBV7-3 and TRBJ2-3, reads GAGVSQTPSNKVTEKGKYVELRCDPISGHTALYWYRQSLGQGPEFLIYFQGTGAADDSGLPNDRFFAVRPEGSVSTLKIQRTERGDSAVYLCASSRGTAEPDTQYFGPGTRLTVL.

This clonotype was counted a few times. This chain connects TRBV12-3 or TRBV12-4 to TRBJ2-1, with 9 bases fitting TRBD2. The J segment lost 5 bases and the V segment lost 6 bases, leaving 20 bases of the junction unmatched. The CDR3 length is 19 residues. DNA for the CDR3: TGTGCCAGCAGCCCCCGGGCCATTTGGGGAGCGGGGGGAAACAATGAGCAGTTCTTC. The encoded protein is CASSPRAIWGAGGNNEQFF.

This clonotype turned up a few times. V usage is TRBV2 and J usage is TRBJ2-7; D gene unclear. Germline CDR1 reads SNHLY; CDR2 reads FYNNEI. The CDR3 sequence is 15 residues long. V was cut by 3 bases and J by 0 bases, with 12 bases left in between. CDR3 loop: CASSDRYLSSYEQYF. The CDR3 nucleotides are TGTGCCAGCAGTGATCGTTACCTAAGCTCCTACGAGCAGTACTTC.

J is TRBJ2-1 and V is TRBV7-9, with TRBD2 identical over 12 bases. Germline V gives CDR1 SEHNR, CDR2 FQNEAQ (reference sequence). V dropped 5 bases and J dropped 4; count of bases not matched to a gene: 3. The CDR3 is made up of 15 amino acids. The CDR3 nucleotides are TGTGCCAGCAGCCAAACTAGCGGGGGGTACAATGAGCAGTTCTTC. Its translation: CASSQTSGGYNEQFF. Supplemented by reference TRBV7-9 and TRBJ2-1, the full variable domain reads DTGVSQNPRHKITKRGQNVTFRCDPISEHNRLYWYRQTLGQGPEFLTYFQNEAQLEKSRLLSDRFSAERPKGSFSTLEIQRTEQGDSAMYLCASSQTSGGYNEQFFGPGTRLTVL.

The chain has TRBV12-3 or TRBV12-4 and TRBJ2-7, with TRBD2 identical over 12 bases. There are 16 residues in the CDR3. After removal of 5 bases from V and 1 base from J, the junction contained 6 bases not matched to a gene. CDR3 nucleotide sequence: TGTGCCAGCAGTACGACTAGCGGGAGAAGGTCCTACGAGCAGTACTTC. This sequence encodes CASSTTSGRRSYEQYF.

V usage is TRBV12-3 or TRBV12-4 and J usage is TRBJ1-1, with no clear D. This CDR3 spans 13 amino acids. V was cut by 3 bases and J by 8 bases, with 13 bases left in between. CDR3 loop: CASSFLPLGEAFF. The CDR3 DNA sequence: TGTGCCAGCAGTTTCTTACCCCTTGGGGAAGCTTTCTTT.

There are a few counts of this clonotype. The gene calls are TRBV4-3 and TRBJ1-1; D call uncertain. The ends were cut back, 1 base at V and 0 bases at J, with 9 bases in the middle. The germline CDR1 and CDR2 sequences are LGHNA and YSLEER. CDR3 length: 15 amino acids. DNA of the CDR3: TGCGCCAGCAGCCAAGGGTGGGCTTTGAACACTGAAGCTTTCTTT. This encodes CASSQGWALNTEAFF.

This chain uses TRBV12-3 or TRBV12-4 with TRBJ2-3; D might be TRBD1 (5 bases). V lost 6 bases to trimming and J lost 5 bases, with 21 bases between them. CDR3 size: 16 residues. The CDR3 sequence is CASRGARVRGQDTQYF. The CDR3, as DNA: TGTGCCAGCAGGGGCGCCCGGGTCAGAGGACAAGATACGCAGTATTTT.

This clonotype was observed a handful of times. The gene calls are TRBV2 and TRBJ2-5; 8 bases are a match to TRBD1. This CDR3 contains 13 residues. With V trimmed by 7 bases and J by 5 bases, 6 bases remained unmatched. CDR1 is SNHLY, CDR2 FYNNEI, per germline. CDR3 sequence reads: CASKDRGLETQYF. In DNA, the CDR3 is TGTGCCAGCAAAGACAGGGGCTTGGAGACCCAGTACTTC.

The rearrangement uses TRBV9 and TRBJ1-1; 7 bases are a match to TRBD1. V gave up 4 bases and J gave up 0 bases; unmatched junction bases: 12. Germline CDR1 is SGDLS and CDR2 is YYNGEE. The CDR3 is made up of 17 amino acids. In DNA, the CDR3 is TGTGCCAGCAGCACCCGACAGGGTACTGGGGTGAACACTGAAGCTTTCTTT. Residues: CASSTRQGTGVNTEAFF.

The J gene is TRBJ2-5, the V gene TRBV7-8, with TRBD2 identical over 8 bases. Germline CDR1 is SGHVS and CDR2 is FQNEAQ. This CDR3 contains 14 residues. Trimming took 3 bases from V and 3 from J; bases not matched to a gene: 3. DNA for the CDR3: TGTGCCAGCAGCTTCCTTAGCGGGAAAGAGACCCAGTACTTC. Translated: CASSFLSGKETQYF.

The CDR3 DNA reads TGTGCCACCAGCAGAGGTCGGTCCCGGGGGTATGGCTACACCTTC. Its protein product is CATSRGRSRGYGYTF. The rearrangement joins TRBV15 to TRBJ1-2; D might be TRBD1 (5 bases). Trimming shortened V by 1 base and J by 5 bases, and 14 bases separated the two germline ends. Germline V gene data show CDR1 as LNHNV and CDR2 as YYDKDF (reference sequence). The CDR3 is 15 amino acids. The entire variable domain, with the rest obtained from reference TRBV15 and TRBJ1-2, is as follows: DAMVIQNPRYQVTQFGKPVTLSCSQTLNHNVMYWYQQKSSQAPKLLFHYYDKDFNNEADTPDNFQSRRPNTSFCFLDIRSPGLGDTAMYLCATSRGRSRGYGYTFGSGTRLTVV.

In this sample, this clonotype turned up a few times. CDR3: CASTPSGGSYNEQFF. Written as DNA, the CDR3 is TGTGCCAGCACCCCCAGCGGGGGCTCCTACAATGAGCAGTTCTTC. The V call is TRBV6-1, the J call TRBJ2-1, with 8 bases fitting TRBD2. Germline V lookup: CDR1 MNHNS, CDR2 SASEGT. V was clipped by 7 bases and J by 0 bases; unmatched bases: 5. This CDR3 has 15 amino acids.

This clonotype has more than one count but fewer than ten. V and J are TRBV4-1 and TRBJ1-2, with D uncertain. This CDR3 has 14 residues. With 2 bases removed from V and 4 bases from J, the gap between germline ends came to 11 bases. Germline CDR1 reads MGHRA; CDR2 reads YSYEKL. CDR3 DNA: TGCGCCAGCAGCCAAAAGGATCCCATCTATGGCTACACCTTC. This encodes CASSQKDPIYGYTF.

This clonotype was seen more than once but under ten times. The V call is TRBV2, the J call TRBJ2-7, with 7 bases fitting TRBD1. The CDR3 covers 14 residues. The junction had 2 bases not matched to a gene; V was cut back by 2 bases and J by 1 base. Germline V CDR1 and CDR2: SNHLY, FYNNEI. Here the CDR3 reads CASSEQGVSYEQYF. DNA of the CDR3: TGTGCCAGCAGTGAACAGGGGGTTTCCTACGAGCAGTACTTC. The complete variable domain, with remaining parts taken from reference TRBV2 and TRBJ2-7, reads EPEVTQTPSHQVTQMGQEVILRCVPISNHLYFYWYRQILGQKVEFLVSFYNNEISEKSEIFDDQFSVERPDGSNFTLKIRSTKLEDSAMYFCASSEQGVSYEQYFGPGTRLTVT.

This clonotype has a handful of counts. DNA for the CDR3: TGTGCCAGCAGCCTTCCAGGACTAGCGGGAGGAGGGGGTTATAATGAGCAGTTCTTC. It specifies CASSLPGLAGGGGYNEQFF. This chain uses TRBV5-6 with TRBJ2-1; the match to TRBD2 covers 14 bases. The ends lost 4 bases at V and 7 bases at J; junction bases unmatched: 16. CDR1 is SGHDT, CDR2 YYEEEE, per germline. This CDR3 region has 19 residues.

CDR3 in DNA: TGTGCCAGCAGTGATATGGCTAGCGGGGGGGCTGAGCAGTTCTTC. It specifies CASSDMASGGAEQFF. This rearrangement joins TRBV2 to TRBJ2-1; 12 nucleotides line up with TRBD2. J gave up 9 bases and V 3 bases, and 6 bases lay outside the gene matches. Germline V gives CDR1 SNHLY, CDR2 FYNNEI. The CDR3 sequence is 15 residues long.

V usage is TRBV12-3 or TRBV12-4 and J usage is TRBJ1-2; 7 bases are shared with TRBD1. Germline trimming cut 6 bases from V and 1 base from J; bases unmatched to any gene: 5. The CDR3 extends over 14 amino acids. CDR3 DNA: TGTGCCAGCAGCCCCGGGGACAGTAACTATGGCTACACCTTC. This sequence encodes CASSPGDSNYGYTF.